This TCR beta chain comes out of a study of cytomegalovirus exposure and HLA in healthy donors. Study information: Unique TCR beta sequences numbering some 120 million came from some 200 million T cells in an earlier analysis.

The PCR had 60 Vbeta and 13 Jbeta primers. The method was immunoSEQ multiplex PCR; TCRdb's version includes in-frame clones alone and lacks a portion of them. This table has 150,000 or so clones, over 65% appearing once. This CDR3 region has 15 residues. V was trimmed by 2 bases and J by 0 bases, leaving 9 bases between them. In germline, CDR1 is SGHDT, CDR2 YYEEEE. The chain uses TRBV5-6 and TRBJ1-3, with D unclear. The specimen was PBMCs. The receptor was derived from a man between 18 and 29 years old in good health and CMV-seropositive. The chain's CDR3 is CASSFLAASGNTIYF. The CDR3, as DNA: TGTGCCAGCAGCTTCCTGGCGGCCTCTGGAAACACCATATATTTT.